Listed below are T cell receptor beta chains from one sample, sequenced in a study of cytomegalovirus exposure and HLA in healthy donors. Clones were sequenced by immunoSEQ multiplex PCR, and TCRdb holds only the in-frame ones, with some missing. The repertoire consists of approximately 110,000 clones, with 82% occurring once and the leading ten covering 2.5%. The sample taken for sequencing was PBMCs. These receptors all come from a woman younger than 30 in good health and CMV-seronegative. CDR3s leave out the opening cysteine and the closing phenylalanine or tryptophan. Each record gives: J gene, clone size, V gene, CDR3 protein. Size values are once, few and many counts, or a class for expanded clones, and some rows have none.

>TRBJ2-3|-|TRBV29-1
SVEGTGVGDTQY
>TRBJ2-5|once|TRBV6-1
ASSEDRAETQY
>TRBJ1-3|-|TRBV11-3
ASSLGGSGNTIY
>TRBJ2-7|-|TRBV5-6
ASSFLALGEQY
>TRBJ1-5|-|TRBV27
ASSWTEGQPQH
>TRBJ2-3|-|TRBV5-1
ASSSSSTDTQY
>TRBJ1-2|-|TRBV18
ASSPAGQGNYGYT
>-|once|TRBV10-3
AIRETSSYEQY
>TRBJ1-1|-|TRBV10-3
AITNQVASPEAF
>TRBJ2-1|-|TRBV9
ASSVRLGGYNEQF
>TRBJ2-7|-|TRBV5-1
ASSLVPAGVEQY
>TRBJ2-1|-|TRBV5-1
ASSKGQGRYNEQF
>TRBJ1-4|-|TRBV2
ASTPLGTLLNEKLF
>TRBJ1-1|-|TRBV18
ASSPLRTRMNTEAF
>TRBJ1-6|-|TRBV11-2
ASSWTTGDNSPLH
>TRBJ2-7|-|TRBV29-1
SVEYSGRRDEQY